One sample yielded the 19 T cell receptor beta chains listed below, sequenced in a study of shared clonotypes between healthy human individuals (dated by TCRdb to 2018 to 2020). The protocol used for the library was the immunoSEQ multiplex PCR assay. Sourced from immuneACCESS, this table was stored by TCRdb with only in-frame sequences that have V and J called. A share of the clones is absent; for the studies checked, an unresolved V gene accounts for under half, and the remainder has no known explanation. The sample data list some 550,000 clones, and more than 95% of these were observed just once. In total, the top ten clones hold around 0.057% of the sample. The sequenced sample was naive CD4+ T cells sorted from blood. Taken with the paper, the label for cell subset or site translates to: CD45RA+ positively selected. The receptor set was obtained from a woman aged 30 to 39 in good health.

This rearrangement joins TRBV19 to TRBJ1-2; the D is unclear. This CDR3 contains 14 residues. Germline V gene lookup returns CDR1 LNHDA and CDR2 SQIVND (reference sequence). Trimming removed 6 bases at V and 4 bases at J, with 15 bases between. CDR3 residues: CASRTIEGSYGYTF. In DNA, the CDR3 is TGTGCCAGTAGGACCATAGAGGGATCCTATGGCTACACCTTC.

The rearrangement links TRBV27 to TRBJ1-2, with D possibly matching TRBD1 (6 bases). Trimming took 8 bases from V and 8 from J, leaving 21 bases between them. Germline V gene sequence: CDR1 MNHEY, CDR2 SMNVEV (reference sequence). The CDR3 spans 14 residues. Here the CDR3 DNA reads TGTGCCAGCGGAACTCTACAGGGTTCGGACGGCTACACCTTC. Translating it yields CASGTLQGSDGYTF.

This clone was detected only a few times. The chain uses TRBV28 and TRBJ1-1, with D tentatively TRBD1 (6 bases). The CDR3 has 13 amino acids. The V gene lost 5 bases and the J gene lost 1 base, with 8 bases spanning the gap. The germline CDR1 and CDR2 sequences are MDHEN and SYDVKM. The CDR3 DNA follows: TGTGCCAGCAGTCGGACAGAGAACACTGAAGCTTTCTTT. It encodes CASSRTENTEAFF.

The chain uses TRBV19 and TRBJ2-3; the D is unclear. V was cut by 4 bases and J by 2 bases, with 7 bases left in between. The germline CDR1 and CDR2 sequences are LNHDA and SQIVND (reference sequence). This CDR3 has 13 amino acids. The CDR3 is CASSKLLTDTQYF. CDR3 sequence (DNA): TGTGCCAGTAGTAAGCTCCTCACAGATACGCAGTATTTT.

The table lists this clone with a count of one. This chain uses TRBV6-4 with TRBJ2-2; 8 positions match TRBD2. CDR3 size: 12 residues. Germline V gives CDR1 MRHNA, CDR2 SNTAGT. V gave up 4 bases and J gave up 11 bases; unmatched junction bases: 3. CDR3 DNA: TGTGCCAGCAGTGGGACTAGCTTTGAGCTGTTTTTT. This sequence encodes CASSGTSFELFF.

The V and J genes are TRBV5-1 and TRBJ2-7; D is perhaps TRBD1 (8 bases). Looked up from germline, CDR1 is SGHRS and CDR2 is YFSETQ. The CDR3 covers 15 residues. The ends were cut back, 3 bases at V and 4 bases at J, with 17 bases in the middle. The CDR3 loop reads CASSYTQGGRYEQYF. The CDR3 DNA is TGCGCCAGCAGCTACACACAGGGGGGGAGGTACGAGCAGTACTTC.

The V gene is TRBV6-5, the J gene TRBJ1-2; the D is unclear. Deletions cut 8 bases from V and 1 base from J, with 5 bases between. Germline V lookup: CDR1 MNHEY, CDR2 SVGAGI. The length of the CDR3 is 11 residues. The CDR3 bases are TGTGCCAGCTCCAGTAACTATGGCTACACCTTC. Translated, it gives CASSSNYGYTF.

This clone was observed once. V and J are TRBV27 and TRBJ1-6; 10 bases align to TRBD1. The length of the CDR3 is 13 residues. V shed 7 bases, J shed 9 bases, and the junction held 3 bases outside the gene matches. Germline V CDR1 and CDR2: MNHEY, SMNVEV (reference sequence). CDR3 in amino acids: CASTGQGRSPLHF. In nucleotides, the CDR3 is TGTGCCAGCACGGGACAGGGGCGTTCACCCCTCCACTTT.

The chain couples TRBV6-5 to TRBJ1-2; TRBD1 is a possible D gene (6 bases). This CDR3 spans 14 amino acids. Per the germline V gene, CDR1 is MNHEY and CDR2 is SVGAGI. Trimming took 5 bases from V and 4 from J, leaving 14 bases between them. Here the CDR3 reads CASSPGTTGYGYTF. Written as DNA, the CDR3 is TGTGCCAGCAGTCCAGGGACAACTGGCTATGGCTACACCTTC.

This chain uses TRBV6-4 with TRBJ2-2, with a possible D match to TRBD1 (6 bases). Germline lookup yields CDR1 MRHNA and CDR2 SNTAGT. Trimming left V 5 bases short and J 4 bases short, with 11 bases between. The CDR3 is made up of 14 amino acids. This CDR3 is CASSPQGVTGELFF. The CDR3 region has the DNA TGTGCCAGCAGTCCACAGGGTGTCACCGGGGAGCTGTTTTTT.

The rearrangement links TRBV10-1 to TRBJ2-7; unclear D gene. V was trimmed by 3 bases and J by 4 bases, leaving 16 bases between them. CDR1 and CDR2 from the germline V gene are WNHNN and SYGVQD (reference sequence). The CDR3 is 15 amino acids. This chain's CDR3 is CASSEYGRGGYEQYF. CDR3 coding DNA: TGCGCCAGCAGTGAATATGGCCGAGGCGGATACGAGCAGTACTTC.

This chain connects TRBV6-1 to TRBJ2-5; 8 nucleotides line up with TRBD1. With 6 bases clipped from V and 0 bases from J, the junction kept 3 bases outside the gene matches. CDR3 size: 14 residues. Germline CDR1 reads MNHNS; CDR2 reads SASEGT. The CDR3 reads CASRDRAYQETQYF. CDR3 bases: TGTGCCAGCAGGGACAGGGCGTACCAAGAGACCCAGTACTTC.

The rearrangement uses TRBV9 and TRBJ1-4; possibly TRBD1 for D (6 bases). Trimming cost V 4 bases and J 8 bases, with 18 bases left between them. CDR3 length: 15 amino acids. Germline CDR1 SGDLS, CDR2 YYNGEE. For the CDR3, the DNA is TGTGCCAGCAGCATTAGGGGGGCTCTTGGAGAAAAACTGTTTTTT. Translated: CASSIRGALGEKLFF.

This chain's CDR3 is CASRDYLEYEQYF. The CDR3 DNA sequence: TGTGCCAGCCGCGACTATTTGGAATACGAGCAGTACTTC. The chain employs TRBV5-6 and TRBJ2-7, with a possible D match to TRBD2 (5 bases). Germline V CDR1 and CDR2: SGHDT, YYEEEE. The germline V and J ends were trimmed by 7 bases and 4 bases, with 15 bases remaining between them. The CDR3 is made up of 13 amino acids.

J is TRBJ1-6 and V is TRBV2; no clear D. Trimming stripped 6 bases from V and 3 bases from J, with 15 bases between. This CDR3 has 16 amino acids. The germline CDR1 and CDR2 sequences are SNHLY and FYNNEI. CDR3 nucleotide sequence: TGTGCCAGCAGCCCGCTCGGAGAACACTATAATTCACCCCTCCACTTT. Translating gives CASSPLGEHYNSPLHF.

The chain joins TRBV9 to TRBJ1-1; no firm D call. With 0 bases removed from V and 1 base from J, the gap between germline ends came to 7 bases. The CDR3 has 14 residues. The germline V gene encodes CDR1 SGDLS and CDR2 YYNGEE. The CDR3 region is CASSVGPQNTEAFF. CDR3 sequence (DNA): TGTGCCAGCAGCGTAGGCCCACAGAACACTGAAGCTTTCTTT.

The chain combines TRBV2 with TRBJ2-3; 9 bases agree with TRBD2. In germline, CDR1 is SNHLY, CDR2 FYNNEI. The J segment lost 6 bases and the V segment lost 7 bases, leaving 11 bases of the junction unmatched. This CDR3 contains 15 residues. CDR3 DNA: TGTGCCAGCAAGGGCCTAAGCGGGAGGCTGGATACGCAGTATTTT. Translated: CASKGLSGRLDTQYF.

The rearrangement uses TRBV10-3 and TRBJ2-7; 7 bases map to TRBD1. J lost 3 bases, V lost 7 bases, and 3 bases had no gene match. CDR3 length equals 12 residues. CDR1 ENHRY and CDR2 SYGVKD come from the germline V gene. This CDR3 is CAIMGTDYEQYF. The CDR3 DNA reads TGTGCCATCATGGGGACAGACTACGAGCAGTACTTC.

The chain joins TRBV27 to TRBJ2-3; 11 nucleotides agree with TRBD1. Germline V lookup: CDR1 MNHEY, CDR2 SMNVEV (reference sequence). This CDR3 region has 17 residues. Trimming removed 5 bases from V and 3 bases from J; junction bases left unmatched: 10. The CDR3 here is CASSPTDRGLWTDTQYF. CDR3 nucleotides: TGTGCCAGCAGTCCCACGGACAGGGGGCTGTGGACAGATACGCAGTATTTT.